This passage covers 10 T cell receptor beta chains from one sample sequenced in a study of T-cell memory formation after mild COVID-19. TCRdb itself ran the 5' RACE reads through MiXCR, one entry per CDR3 protein. The sample contains about 350,000 distinct CDR3 sequences, about an eighth of which appear only once. Sequenced material: PBMCs or a T cell subset sorted from them (not recorded which). The receptors come from a man aged 18 to 30 who had mild COVID-19 (a few samples of this study predate the infection). Cell type and time point are not known.

This clonotype was seen more than once but under ten times. The chain links TRBV6-1 to TRBJ2-2; TRBD1 matches 10 bases. Germline-derived CDR1 and CDR2 are MNHNS and SASEGT. This CDR3 region has 13 residues. Trimming removed 9 bases from V and 4 bases from J; junction bases left unmatched: 2. The CDR3 protein is CASGTGVTGELFF. CDR3 bases: TGTGCCAGTGGGACAGGGGTCACCGGGGAGCTGTTTTTT.

This clonotype was picked up many times. The chain has TRBV5-1 and TRBJ2-1; weak D call: TRBD1 (5 bases). Trimming took 0 bases from V and 6 from J, leaving 10 bases between them. CDR1 and CDR2 (germline): SGHRS, YFSETQ. This CDR3 comprises 14 residues. DNA of the CDR3: TGCGCCAGCAGCTTGGATGTGACAGCCAATGAGCAGTTCTTC. Translating gives CASSLDVTANEQFF.

In its sample, this clonotype was seen a few times. The chain carries TRBV28 and TRBJ1-1; 8 bases match TRBD1. CDR3 length: 14 amino acids. Germline assignment: CDR1 MDHEN and CDR2 SYDVKM. The J segment lost 7 bases and the V segment lost 2 bases, leaving 6 bases of the junction unmatched. CDR3 residues: CASSLRQGASEAFF. The DNA of the CDR3 is TGTGCCAGCAGTTTAAGGCAGGGGGCGAGTGAAGCTTTCTTT.

The chain links TRBV6-2 or TRBV6-3 to TRBJ2-7; a possible D gene is TRBD1 (6 bases). The length of the CDR3 is 20 residues. Trimming stripped 5 bases from V and 0 bases from J, with 29 bases between. Germline assignment: CDR1 MNHEY and CDR2 SVGEGT. This CDR3 reads CASSASRGHRTIESSYEQYF. CDR3 sequence (DNA): TGTGCCAGCAGTGCTTCCAGGGGACACCGGACGATAGAAAGCTCCTACGAGCAGTACTTC.

The chain links TRBV4-1 to TRBJ1-2; no firm D call. V was trimmed by 1 base and J by 8 bases, leaving 17 bases between them. CDR3 length: 15 residues. CDR1 and CDR2 (germline): MGHRA, YSYEKL. DNA for the CDR3: TGCGCCAGCAGCCAAGTCACGCCACCCGCGGGAGGCTACACCTTC. Translated: CASSQVTPPAGGYTF.

J is TRBJ1-2 and V is TRBV7-2; D is undetermined. Trimming shortened V by 4 bases and J by 6 bases, and 12 bases separated the two germline ends. There are 13 residues in the CDR3. Looked up from germline, CDR1 is SGHTA and CDR2 is FQGNSA. The chain's CDR3 is CASSYGLGDGYTF. As DNA, the CDR3 is TGTGCCAGCAGCTATGGCCTAGGAGATGGCTACACCTTC.

The V call is TRBV6-5, the J call TRBJ2-2; 9 bases line up with TRBD2. Looked up from germline, CDR1 is MNHEY and CDR2 is SVGAGI. V lost 6 bases, J lost 6 bases, and 14 bases stayed unmatched. The CDR3 is made up of 17 amino acids. In nucleotides, the CDR3 is TGTGCCAGCAGCCCTACACCGGGACTAGCTATCTCCGGGGAGCTGTTTTTT. Translated: CASSPTPGLAISGELFF.

This clonotype was detected only a few times. V is TRBV3-1 and J is TRBJ1-1; TRBD1 might be the D (6 bases). Germline assignment: CDR1 LGHDT and CDR2 YNNKEL (reference sequence). Trimming left V 4 bases short and J 4 bases short, with 13 bases between. The CDR3 length is 14 residues. CDR3 bases: TGTGCCAGCAGCCCCGAGGGGGACGCCACTGAAGCTTTCTTT. Amino acid sequence: CASSPEGDATEAFF.

The chain employs TRBV28 and TRBJ2-1, with TRBD1 identical over 11 bases. CDR1 is MDHEN, CDR2 SYDVKM, per germline. The CDR3 loop spans 13 amino acids. This chain's CDR3 is CGLGDRGTNEQFF. The DNA for the CDR3 is TGTGGACTGGGGGACAGGGGGACCAATGAGCAGTTCTTC.

A few counts support this clonotype. The V gene is TRBV2, the J gene TRBJ1-4, with 7 bases identical to TRBD1. This CDR3 is built from 14 residues. Germline lookup yields CDR1 SNHLY and CDR2 FYNNEI. Trimming took 6 bases from V and 8 from J; bases not matched to a gene: 9. The chain's CDR3 is CASSRRQGGEKLFF. The CDR3 bases are TGTGCCAGCAGCAGGAGACAGGGCGGCGAAAAACTGTTTTTT.